The T cell receptor beta chain under discussion was sequenced for a study of neurological immune-mediated disorders. Study-wide results and limits: Phylogenetic analysis grouped 18 of 34 multiple sclerosis patients' repertoires together, suggesting a possible repertoire signature. TCR-beta repertoires seemed private in all groups, with no expanded CDR3 amino acid sequences shared.

Synthesis of cDNA was accomplished via 5'RACE employing 10-nucleotide random UMIs. TCRdb passed the 5' RACE reads through MiXCR, listing each CDR3 protein once. The sample consists of about 66,000 distinct CDR3 sequences, 3% to 5% of them appearing once. A total of 2 million PBMCs stored at -80 degrees C provided the unsorted libraries. The CDR3 covers 15 residues. Per the germline V gene, CDR1 is SGHVS and CDR2 is FQNEAQ. V was shortened by 6 bases and J by 6 bases, with 17 bases between the two germline ends. This clonotype was observed many times. Its specificity is not known. The genes are TRBV7-8 and TRBJ2-2; D is possibly TRBD1 or TRBD2 (7 bases each). Material: PBMCs. The TCR comes from a man aged 25-40 years with multiple sclerosis. The CDR3 DNA follows: TGTGCCAGCAGTCTCAGGGGGGGGTTCTCCGGGGAGCTGTTTTTT. Translated: CASSLRGGFSGELFF.